The text below deals with one T cell receptor beta chain. The sample belongs to a study of patients and donors after allogeneic stem cell transplantation. The CDR3 has 13 residues. The V and J ends lost 3 bases and 5 bases respectively, with 8 bases between them. TCRdb re-analysed the RT-PCR reads in MiXCR, keeping a single row per CDR3 protein. Among around 200,000 distinct CDR3 sequences listed, 35% to 45% were seen once. The clonotype was recovered from a human donor who was either an allogeneic HSCT recipient or a stem cell or donor lymphocyte infusion donor (not recorded which). It is not recorded whose cells these are; they may come from a transplant donor. The V call is TRBV12-3 or TRBV12-4, the J call TRBJ1-5; tentatively, D is TRBD1 (5 bases). The specimen was blood, either unsorted or a sorted T cell fraction (not recorded which). In nucleotides, the CDR3 is TGTGCCAGCAGTTTTACAGGTGATCAGCCCCAGCATTTT. This sequence encodes CASSFTGDQPQHF.